Listed below are T cell receptor beta chains from one sample, sequenced in a study of blood T cells in healthy people across ages. TCRdb analysed the 5' RACE reads with MiXCR anew, one entry per CDR3 protein. The profile shows 1.5 million to 2 million distinct CDR3 sequences, roughly 27% of them singletons. The sample taken for sequencing was blood. Source of these receptors: a woman aged 30 to 39 in good health. Each CDR3 is given with its conserved first and last residue. The D gene is left open where the match is weak. Only part of the rows carry a size: once, few, many, or a class if the clone is expanded.

v_gene	d_gene	j_gene	abundance	CDR3aa	CDR3nt
TRBV4-2	TRBD2	TRBJ2-5	many	CASSRGTSVTLQETQYF	TGTGCCAGCAGCCGCGGGACTAGCGTGACTTTACAAGAGACCCAGTACTTC
TRBV5-1	-	TRBJ1-2	-	CASSLNRVNYGYTF	TGCGCCAGCAGCTTGAACAGGGTTAACTATGGCTACACCTTC
TRBV6-2/TRBV6-3	-	TRBJ1-1	-	CASSYPSGIPTEAFF	TGTGCCAGCAGTTACCCCTCAGGTATACCCACTGAAGCTTTCTTT
TRBV19	-	TRBJ2-5	-	CASSEQGRGGETQYF	TGTGCCAGTAGTGAACAGGGGAGGGGGGGAGAGACCCAGTACTTC
TRBV19	-	TRBJ1-4	-	CARSYAPTNEKLFF	TGTGCCAGATCCTACGCTCCAACTAATGAAAAACTGTTTTTT
TRBV20-1	-	TRBJ2-5	many	CSARVEYQETQYF	TGCAGTGCTAGAGTGGAGTACCAAGAGACCCAGTACTTC
TRBV6-1	-	TRBJ2-7	-	CASSGQICEQYF	TGTGCCAGCAGTGGACAGATCTGCGAGCAGTACTTC
TRBV5-1	TRBD2	TRBJ2-3	few	CASSFTASGRGRDTQYF	TGCGCCAGCAGCTTCACCGCTAGCGGGAGGGGACGCGATACGCAGTATTTT
TRBV20-1	-	TRBJ2-7	-	CSARYRAYEQYF	TGCAGTGCTAGATACAGAGCCTACGAGCAGTACTTC
TRBV24-1	TRBD2	TRBJ2-7	-	CATSDRTRERYEQYF	TGTGCCACCAGTGACCGGACTAGAGAGCGCTACGAGCAGTACTTC
TRBV7-9	TRBD1	TRBJ2-5	few	CASSSTGNQETQYF	TGTGCCAGCAGCTCGACAGGGAACCAAGAGACCCAGTACTTC
TRBV4-2	-	TRBJ1-6	-	CASSQGQGGENSPLHF	TGTGCCAGCAGCCAAGGGCAGGGAGGAGAAAATTCACCCCTCCACTTT
TRBV27	TRBD1	TRBJ2-4	-	CASSYRTGHRNIQYF	TGTGCCAGCAGTTACCGGACAGGACATAGGAACATTCAGTACTTC
TRBV9	-	TRBJ1-2	-	CASSVGGRGVANYGYTF	TGTGCCAGCAGCGTAGGAGGCAGGGGAGTAGCTAACTATGGCTACACCTTC
TRBV20-1	-	TRBJ2-5	-	CSARDQGGETQYF	TGCAGTGCTAGAGATCAAGGGGGGGAGACCCAGTACTTC
TRBV10-3	-	TRBJ2-1	-	CAISERADEQFF	TGTGCCATCAGTGAGCGGGCCGATGAGCAGTTCTTC
TRBV10-3	TRBD2	TRBJ2-3	-	CATQAGLATDTQYF	TGTGCCACTCAAGCCGGACTAGCAACAGATACGCAGTATTTT
TRBV29-1	TRBD1	TRBJ1-2	many	CSTLRLGTGSSYGYTF	TGCAGCACCTTGCGATTGGGGACAGGATCTTCCTATGGCTACACCTTC
TRBV29-1	TRBD2	TRBJ2-1	many	CSAGTSSYNEQFF	TGCAGCGCCGGGACTAGTTCCTACAATGAGCAGTTCTTC
TRBV28	TRBD1	TRBJ1-2	many	CASSPTGGRHGYTF	TGTGCCAGCAGTCCTACAGGGGGCAGGCATGGCTACACCTTC
TRBV11-2	-	TRBJ2-1	-	CASSARRAEYNEQFF	TGTGCCAGCAGCGCCCGGAGGGCGGAGTACAATGAGCAGTTCTTC
TRBV10-2	TRBD1	TRBJ2-4	-	CASSDYGQGPKNIQYF	TGCGCCAGCAGTGACTACGGACAGGGGCCCAAAAACATTCAGTACTTC
TRBV7-9	-	TRBJ1-1	many	CASSLDGGTEAFF	TGTGCCAGCAGCTTGGACGGGGGGACTGAAGCTTTCTTT
TRBV18	-	TRBJ2-3	few	CASSRGRMGDTQYF	TGTGCCAGCTCACGGGGGAGAATGGGAGATACGCAGTATTTT
TRBV11-2	TRBD2	TRBJ2-1	few	CASRVAGGEYNEQFF	TGTGCCAGCAGGGTGGCGGGGGGAGAATACAATGAGCAGTTCTTC
TRBV5-6	-	TRBJ1-2	-	CASSKPPGPRLSYGYTF	TGTGCCAGCAGCAAACCTCCGGGACCCCGGCTATCCTATGGCTACACCTTC
TRBV6-1	TRBD2	TRBJ2-5	few	CASSEQRGSETQYF	TGTGCCAGCAGTGAACAGCGGGGAAGCGAGACCCAGTACTTC
TRBV2	-	TRBJ2-2	-	CASSELTNTGELFF	TGTGCCAGCAGTGAACTCACGAACACCGGGGAGCTGTTTTTT
TRBV4-2	-	TRBJ2-7	-	CASSVDPATYEQYF	TGTGCCAGCAGCGTAGATCCAGCCACCTACGAGCAGTACTTC
TRBV20-1	-	TRBJ2-3	few	CSARREADTQYF	TGCAGTGCTAGACGAGAAGCAGATACGCAGTATTTT
TRBV12-3/TRBV12-4	-	TRBJ2-3	many	CASTSGRDPQYF	TGTGCCAGCACCTCGGGACGCGACCCGCAGTATTTT
TRBV14	-	TRBJ1-2	many	CASSQRTHGYTF	TGTGCCAGCAGCCAGAGGACCCATGGCTACACCTTC
TRBV29-1	-	TRBJ2-7	-	CSAGAGVSEQYF	TGCAGCGCTGGGGCAGGGGTTAGCGAGCAGTACTTC
TRBV20-1	TRBD2	TRBJ2-7	many	CSASTSGGGQNFYEQYF	TGCAGTGCTTCGACTAGCGGGGGAGGCCAAAATTTCTACGAGCAGTACTTC
TRBV20-1	-	TRBJ2-5	few	CSAYDRNQETQYF	TGCAGTGCCTACGACCGGAATCAAGAGACCCAGTACTTC
TRBV24-1	-	TRBJ2-1	-	CATVRGPYNEQFF	TGTGCCACCGTCCGGGGGCCGTACAATGAGCAGTTCTTC
TRBV4-3	TRBD1	TRBJ1-2	-	CASSQLAGGGYGHTF	TGCGCCAGCAGCCAACTCGCTGGAGGGGGCTATGGCCACACCTTC
TRBV10-2	TRBD1	TRBJ1-6	-	CASSSGTGLNSPLHF	TGCGCCAGCAGTTCCGGGACAGGGCTAAATTCACCCCTCCACTTT
TRBV9	-	TRBJ1-2	-	CASSVLGDPNYGYTF	TGTGCCAGCAGCGTATTGGGGGATCCTAACTATGGCTACACCTTC
TRBV5-1	TRBD1	TRBJ1-5	few	CASSLGDRRSNQPQHF	TGCGCCAGCAGCTTGGGGGACAGGAGGTCCAATCAGCCCCAGCATTTT
TRBV7-2	-	TRBJ2-7	-	CASSLLPEQYF	TGTGCCAGCAGCTTACTCCCCGAGCAGTACTTC
TRBV28	-	TRBJ1-5	-	CASSLRWVAQPQHF	TGTGCCAGCAGCCTTAGGTGGGTGGCTCAGCCCCAGCATTTT
TRBV6-5	-	TRBJ2-5	-	CASSWGLVPQETQYF	TGTGCCAGCAGTTGGGGTTTAGTCCCCCAAGAGACCCAGTACTTC
TRBV9	-	TRBJ2-7	few	CASSEVEGGREQYF	TGTGCCAGCAGCGAAGTTGAGGGAGGACGCGAGCAGTACTTC
TRBV5-4	TRBD2	TRBJ2-7	many	CAIGGVSSGSYEQYF	TGTGCCATCGGGGGTGTTTCTAGCGGGAGTTACGAGCAGTACTTC
TRBV6-6	-	TRBJ2-1	-	CASSGRNGLSEQFF	TGTGCCAGCAGTGGTCGGAACGGTCTCTCTGAGCAGTTCTTC
TRBV6-2/TRBV6-3	-	TRBJ2-3	-	CASTSPGGTDTQYF	TGTGCCAGCACTTCACCTGGGGGTACAGATACGCAGTATTTT
TRBV4-2	-	TRBJ2-1	many	CASSQPGGDEQFF	TGTGCCAGCAGCCAACCTGGCGGTGATGAGCAGTTCTTC
TRBV2	TRBD2	TRBJ2-7	-	CASSTGGRLSYEQYF	TGTGCCAGCAGTACGGGAGGTAGGCTGTCCTACGAGCAGTACTTC
TRBV24-1	TRBD1	TRBJ1-5	-	CATSTGGEPQHF	TGTGCCACCAGTACAGGGGGAGAGCCCCAGCATTTT
TRBV7-2	-	TRBJ2-7	few	CASRPQLGQSEQYF	TGTGCCAGCAGGCCCCAACTGGGGCAGTCCGAGCAGTACTTC
TRBV25-1	TRBD1	TRBJ1-1	-	CASSEYAGGGVVTEAFF	TGTGCCAGCAGTGAATATGCAGGGGGCGGAGTGGTCACTGAAGCTTTCTTT
TRBV7-9	-	TRBJ2-7	few	CASPCLEGGGMGRSYEQYF	TGTGCCAGCCCTTGTTTGGAGGGAGGCGGTATGGGTCGGTCATACGAGCAGTACTTC
TRBV6-1	-	TRBJ2-7	few	CASSDGRGHYEQYF	TGTGCCAGCAGTGACGGTCGGGGCCACTACGAGCAGTACTTC
TRBV18	TRBD1	TRBJ2-3	few	CASSQTGQDTQYF	TGTGCCAGCTCACAGACAGGGCAAGATACGCAGTATTTT
TRBV30	-	TRBJ1-1	-	CAWSIGGTEAFF	TGTGCCTGGAGTATTGGAGGGACTGAAGCTTTCTTT
TRBV27	-	TRBJ1-1	-	CASSHKVGMSTEAFF	TGTGCCAGCAGTCATAAGGTGGGGATGAGCACTGAAGCTTTCTTT
TRBV19	TRBD2	TRBJ2-1	few	CASSVGTSGRVEQFF	TGTGCCAGTAGTGTCGGGACTAGCGGGAGGGTTGAGCAGTTCTTC